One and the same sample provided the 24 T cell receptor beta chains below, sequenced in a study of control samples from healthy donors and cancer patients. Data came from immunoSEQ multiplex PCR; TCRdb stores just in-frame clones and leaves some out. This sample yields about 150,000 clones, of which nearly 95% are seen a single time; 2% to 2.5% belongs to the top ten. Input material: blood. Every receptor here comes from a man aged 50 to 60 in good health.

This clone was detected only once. The CDR3 sequence is CASRLAGSPQETQYF. The CDR3 DNA reads TGTGCCAGCAGATTAGCGGGATCCCCTCAAGAGACCCAGTACTTC. The chain has TRBV2 and TRBJ2-5, with 8 nucleotides matching TRBD2. V lost 6 bases and J lost 2; bases outside the gene matches: 8. Looked up from germline, CDR1 is SNHLY and CDR2 is FYNNEI. The CDR3 loop spans 15 amino acids.

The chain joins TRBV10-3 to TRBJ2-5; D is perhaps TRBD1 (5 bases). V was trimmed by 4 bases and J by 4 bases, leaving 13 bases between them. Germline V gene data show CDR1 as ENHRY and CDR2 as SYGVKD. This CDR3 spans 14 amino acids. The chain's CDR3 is CAISGGPGLETQYF. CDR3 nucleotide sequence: TGTGCCATCAGTGGTGGGCCAGGGCTAGAGACCCAGTACTTC.

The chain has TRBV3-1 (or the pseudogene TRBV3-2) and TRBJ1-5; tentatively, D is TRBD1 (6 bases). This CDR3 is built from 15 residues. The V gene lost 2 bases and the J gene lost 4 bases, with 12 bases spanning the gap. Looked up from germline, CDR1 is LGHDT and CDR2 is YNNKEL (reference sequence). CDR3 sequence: CASSQNPGQNQPQHF. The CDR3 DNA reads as TGTGCCAGCAGCCAAAACCCCGGACAGAATCAGCCCCAGCATTTT.

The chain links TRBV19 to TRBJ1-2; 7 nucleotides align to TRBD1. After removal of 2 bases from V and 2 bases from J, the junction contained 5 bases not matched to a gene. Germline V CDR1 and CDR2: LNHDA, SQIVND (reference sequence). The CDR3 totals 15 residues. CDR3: CASSIPPRGNYGYTF. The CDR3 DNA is TGTGCCAGTAGTATACCGCCCAGGGGGAACTATGGCTACACCTTC.

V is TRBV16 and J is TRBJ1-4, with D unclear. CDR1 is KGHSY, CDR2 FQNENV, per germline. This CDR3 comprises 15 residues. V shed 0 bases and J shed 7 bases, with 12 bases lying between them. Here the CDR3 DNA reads TGTGCCAGCAGCCAATCGAACGCTAAGGGTGAAAAACTGTTTTTT. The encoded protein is CASSQSNAKGEKLFF.

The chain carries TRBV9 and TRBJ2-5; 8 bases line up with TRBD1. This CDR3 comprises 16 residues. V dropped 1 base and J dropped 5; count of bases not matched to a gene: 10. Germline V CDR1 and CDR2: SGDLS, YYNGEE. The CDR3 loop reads CASSVRAGGFGETQYF. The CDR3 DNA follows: TGTGCCAGCAGCGTACGGGCAGGGGGCTTCGGGGAGACCCAGTACTTC.

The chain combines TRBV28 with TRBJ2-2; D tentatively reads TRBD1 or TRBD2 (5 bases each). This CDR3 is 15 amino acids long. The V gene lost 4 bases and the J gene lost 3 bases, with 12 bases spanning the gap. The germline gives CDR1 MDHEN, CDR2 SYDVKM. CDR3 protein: CASSSGAADTGELFF. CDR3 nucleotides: TGTGCCAGCAGTTCCGGGGCGGCGGACACCGGGGAGCTGTTTTTT.

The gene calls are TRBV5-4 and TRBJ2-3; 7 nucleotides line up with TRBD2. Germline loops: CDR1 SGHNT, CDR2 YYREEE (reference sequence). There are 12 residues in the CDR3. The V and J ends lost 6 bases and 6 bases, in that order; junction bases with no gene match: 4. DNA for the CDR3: TGTGCCAGCATGCGGGAGCGGGATACGCAGTATTTT. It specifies CASMRERDTQYF.

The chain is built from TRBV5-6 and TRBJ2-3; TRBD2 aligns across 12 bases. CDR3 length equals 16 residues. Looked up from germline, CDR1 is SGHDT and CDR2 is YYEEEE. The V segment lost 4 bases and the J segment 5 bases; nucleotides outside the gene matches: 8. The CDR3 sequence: CASSPLASGRGDTQYF. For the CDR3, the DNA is TGTGCCAGCAGCCCACTAGCTAGCGGGAGGGGAGATACGCAGTATTTT.

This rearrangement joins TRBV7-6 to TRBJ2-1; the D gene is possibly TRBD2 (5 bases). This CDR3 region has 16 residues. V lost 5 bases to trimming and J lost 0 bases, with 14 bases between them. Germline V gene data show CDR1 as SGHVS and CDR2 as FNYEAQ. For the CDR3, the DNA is TGTGCCAGCAGCCCCGAGGGCTCCAGCTCCTACAATGAGCAGTTCTTC. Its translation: CASSPEGSSSYNEQFF.

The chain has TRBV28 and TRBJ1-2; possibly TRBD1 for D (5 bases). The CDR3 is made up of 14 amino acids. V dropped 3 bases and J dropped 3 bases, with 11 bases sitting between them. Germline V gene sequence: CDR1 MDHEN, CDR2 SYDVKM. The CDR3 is CASSFQGGDYGYTF. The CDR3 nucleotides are TGTGCCAGCAGTTTCCAGGGTGGGGACTATGGCTACACCTTC.

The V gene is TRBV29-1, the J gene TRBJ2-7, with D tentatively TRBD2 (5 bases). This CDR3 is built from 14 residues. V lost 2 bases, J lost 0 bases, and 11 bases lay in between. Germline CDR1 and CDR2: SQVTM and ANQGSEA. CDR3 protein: CSVEREGNSYEQYF. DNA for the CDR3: TGCAGCGTTGAAAGAGAGGGCAACTCCTACGAGCAGTACTTC.

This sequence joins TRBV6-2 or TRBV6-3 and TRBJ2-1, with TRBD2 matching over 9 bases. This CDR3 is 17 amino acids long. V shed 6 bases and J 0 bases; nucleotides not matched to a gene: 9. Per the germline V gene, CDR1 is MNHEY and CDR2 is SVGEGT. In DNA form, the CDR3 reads TGTGCCAGCAGCCAACTAGCGGGCACTAGCTCCTACAATGAGCAGTTCTTC. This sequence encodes CASSQLAGTSSYNEQFF.

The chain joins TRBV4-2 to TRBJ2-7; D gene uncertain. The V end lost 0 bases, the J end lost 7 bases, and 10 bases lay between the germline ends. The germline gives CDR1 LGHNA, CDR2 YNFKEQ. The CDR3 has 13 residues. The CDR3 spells CASSQEVFGEQYF. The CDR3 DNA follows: TGTGCCAGCAGCCAAGAAGTGTTCGGGGAGCAGTACTTC.

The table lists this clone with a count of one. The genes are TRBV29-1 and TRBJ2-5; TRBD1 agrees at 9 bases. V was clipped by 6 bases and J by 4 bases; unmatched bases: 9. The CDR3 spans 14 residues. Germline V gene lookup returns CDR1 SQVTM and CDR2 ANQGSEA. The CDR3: CSVNRGRGGETQYF. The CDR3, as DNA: TGCAGCGTGAACAGGGGGCGAGGGGGAGAGACCCAGTACTTC.

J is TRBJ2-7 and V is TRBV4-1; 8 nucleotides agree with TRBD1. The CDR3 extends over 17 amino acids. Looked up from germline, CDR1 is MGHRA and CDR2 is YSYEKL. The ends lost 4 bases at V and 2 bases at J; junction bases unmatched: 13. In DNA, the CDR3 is TGCGCCAGCAGCCGAAAAATGACAGGGGTAGGGGCCTACGAGCAGTACTTC. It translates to CASSRKMTGVGAYEQYF.

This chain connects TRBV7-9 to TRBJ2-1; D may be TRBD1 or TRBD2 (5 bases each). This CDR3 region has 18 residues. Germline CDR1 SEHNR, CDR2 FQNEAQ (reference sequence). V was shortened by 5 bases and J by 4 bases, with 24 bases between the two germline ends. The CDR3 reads CASSPPRGGPLKYNEQFF. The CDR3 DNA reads TGTGCCAGCAGCCCTCCGAGGGGCGGGCCGTTGAAATACAATGAGCAGTTCTTC.

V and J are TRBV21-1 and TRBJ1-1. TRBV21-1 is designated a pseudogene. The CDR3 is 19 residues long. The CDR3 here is CASSKRPRGGLVMNTEAFF. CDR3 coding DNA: TGTGCCAGCAGCAAACGGCCTCGCGGGGGTCTGGTCATGAACACTGAAGCTTTCTTT.

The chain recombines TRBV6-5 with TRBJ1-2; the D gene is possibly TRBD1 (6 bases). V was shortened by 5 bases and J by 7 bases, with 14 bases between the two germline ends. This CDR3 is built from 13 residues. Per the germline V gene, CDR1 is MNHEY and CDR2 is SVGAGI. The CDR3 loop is CASSPWGASGYTF. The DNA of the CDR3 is TGTGCCAGCAGTCCTTGGGGGGCCAGTGGCTACACCTTC.

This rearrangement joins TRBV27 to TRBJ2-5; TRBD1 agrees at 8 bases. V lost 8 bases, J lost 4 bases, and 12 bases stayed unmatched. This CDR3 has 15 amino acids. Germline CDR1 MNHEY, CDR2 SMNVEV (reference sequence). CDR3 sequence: CASSPSPRGRETQYF. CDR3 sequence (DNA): TGTGCCAGCTCCCCCTCGCCCAGGGGGCGAGAGACCCAGTACTTC.

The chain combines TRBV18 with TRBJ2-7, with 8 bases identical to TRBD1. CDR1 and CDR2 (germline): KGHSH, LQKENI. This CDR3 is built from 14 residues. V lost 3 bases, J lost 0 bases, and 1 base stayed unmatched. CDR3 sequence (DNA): TGTGCCAGCTCACCGGGACAGGCCTCCTACGAGCAGTACTTC. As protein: CASSPGQASYEQYF.

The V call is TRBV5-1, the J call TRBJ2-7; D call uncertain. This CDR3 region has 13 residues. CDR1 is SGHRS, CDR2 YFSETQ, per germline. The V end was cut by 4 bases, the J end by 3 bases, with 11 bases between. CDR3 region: CASSLEGVYEQYF. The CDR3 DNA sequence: TGCGCCAGCAGCCTTGAAGGAGTCTACGAGCAGTACTTC.

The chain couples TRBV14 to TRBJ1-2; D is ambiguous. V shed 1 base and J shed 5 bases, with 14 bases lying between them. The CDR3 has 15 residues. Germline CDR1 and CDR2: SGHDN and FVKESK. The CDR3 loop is CASSQGSGRKYGYTF. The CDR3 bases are TGTGCCAGCAGCCAAGGTTCCGGACGGAAGTATGGCTACACCTTC.

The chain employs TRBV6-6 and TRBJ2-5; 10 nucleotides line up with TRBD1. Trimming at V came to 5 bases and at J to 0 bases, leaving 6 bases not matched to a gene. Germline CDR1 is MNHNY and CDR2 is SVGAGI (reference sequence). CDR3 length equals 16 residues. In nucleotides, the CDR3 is TGTGCCAGCAGTCGACAGGGGGCGGGGTACCAAGAGACCCAGTACTTC. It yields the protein CASSRQGAGYQETQYF.